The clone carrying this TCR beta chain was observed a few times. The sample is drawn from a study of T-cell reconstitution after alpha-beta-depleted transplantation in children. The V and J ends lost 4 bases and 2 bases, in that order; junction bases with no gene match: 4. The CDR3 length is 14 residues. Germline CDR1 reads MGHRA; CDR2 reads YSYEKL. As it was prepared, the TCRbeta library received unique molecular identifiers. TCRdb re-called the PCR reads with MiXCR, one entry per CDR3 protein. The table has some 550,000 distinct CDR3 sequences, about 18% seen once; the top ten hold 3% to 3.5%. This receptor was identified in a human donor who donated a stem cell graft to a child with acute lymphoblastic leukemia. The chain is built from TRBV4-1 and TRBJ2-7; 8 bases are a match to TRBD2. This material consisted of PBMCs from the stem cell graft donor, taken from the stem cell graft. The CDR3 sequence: CASSRLLAAYEQYF. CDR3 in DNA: TGCGCCAGCAGCCGCCTACTAGCGGCCTACGAGCAGTACTTC.